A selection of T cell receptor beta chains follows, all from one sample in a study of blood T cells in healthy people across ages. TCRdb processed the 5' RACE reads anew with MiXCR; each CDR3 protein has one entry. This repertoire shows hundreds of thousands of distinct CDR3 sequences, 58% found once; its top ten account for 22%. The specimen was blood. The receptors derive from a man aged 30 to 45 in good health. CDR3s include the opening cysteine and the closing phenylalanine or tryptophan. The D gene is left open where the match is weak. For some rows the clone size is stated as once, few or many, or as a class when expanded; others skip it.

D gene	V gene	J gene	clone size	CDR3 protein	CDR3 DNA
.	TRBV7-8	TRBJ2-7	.	CASSPQRANYEQYF	TGTGCCAGCAGCCCGCAGCGGGCCAACTACGAGCAGTACTTC
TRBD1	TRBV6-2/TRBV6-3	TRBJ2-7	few	CASSSRQGREQYF	TGTGCCAGCAGTTCCAGACAGGGTCGCGAGCAGTACTTC
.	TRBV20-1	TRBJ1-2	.	CSANRGSTYGYTF	TGCAGTGCTAACCGTGGTAGTACGTATGGCTACACCTTC
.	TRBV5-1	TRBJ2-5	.	CASSFRTEGETQYF	TGCGCCAGCAGCTTCCGGACGGAAGGAGAGACCCAGTACTTC
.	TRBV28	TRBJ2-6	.	CASSLNSRRFSGANVLTF	TGTGCCAGCAGTTTGAATTCACGAAGATTCTCTGGGGCCAACGTCCTGACTTTC
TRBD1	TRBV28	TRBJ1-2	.	CASSLGTEYYGYTF	TGTGCCAGCAGTTTGGGGACAGAATACTATGGCTACACCTTC
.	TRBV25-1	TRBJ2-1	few	CASRAPGPNEQFF	TGTGCCAGCAGAGCACCTGGCCCCAATGAGCAGTTCTTC
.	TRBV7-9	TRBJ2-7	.	CASGGAQYEQYF	TGTGCCAGCGGGGGGGCACAATACGAGCAGTACTTC
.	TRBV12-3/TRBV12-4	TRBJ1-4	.	CASSLLGGEKLFF	TGTGCCAGCAGTTTATTGGGTGGCGAAAAACTGTTTTTT
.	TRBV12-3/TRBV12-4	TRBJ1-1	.	CASSTGTVVTRAFF	TGTGCCAGCAGTACCGGGACGGTCGTGACGAGGGCTTTCTTT
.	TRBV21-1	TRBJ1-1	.	CASSNRTHTEAFF	TGTGCCAGCAGCAACCGGACCCACACTGAAGCTTTCTTT
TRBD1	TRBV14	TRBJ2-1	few	CASSKGTGGGRSSYNEQFF	TGTGCCAGCAGCAAGGGGACAGGGGGCGGAAGGAGCTCCTACAATGAGCAGTTCTTC
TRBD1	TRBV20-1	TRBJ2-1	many	CSWPGQGSLKADNEQFF	TGCAGTTGGCCGGGACAGGGGAGTCTTAAGGCGGACAATGAGCAGTTCTTC
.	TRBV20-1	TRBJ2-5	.	CSAWGARSQEETQYF	TGCAGTGCTTGGGGGGCCCGGAGTCAGGAAGAGACCCAGTACTTC
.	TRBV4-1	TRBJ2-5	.	CASSQVGGPETQYF	TGCGCCAGCAGCCAAGTCGGGGGCCCAGAGACCCAGTACTTC
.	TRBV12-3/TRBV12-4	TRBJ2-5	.	CASTPQGRRETQYF	TGTGCCAGCACACCCCAGGGGAGAAGGGAGACCCAGTACTTC
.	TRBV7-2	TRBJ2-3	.	CASSLVINTQYF	TGTGCCAGCAGCTTAGTTATAAATACGCAGTATTTT
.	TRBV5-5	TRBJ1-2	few	CASSPRDNRPYGYTF	TGTGCCAGCAGCCCTAGGGACAACAGGCCTTATGGCTACACCTTC
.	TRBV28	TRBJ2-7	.	CASSLGGTPIYEQYF	TGTGCCAGCAGTTTAGGTGGGACACCTATCTACGAGCAGTACTTC
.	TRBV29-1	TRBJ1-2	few	CSVTQPPEAIYGYTF	TGCAGCGTCACACAACCGCCTGAAGCCATTTATGGCTACACCTTC
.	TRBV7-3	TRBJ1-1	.	CASSSDRMAEAFF	TGTGCCAGCAGCTCGGACCGGATGGCTGAAGCTTTCTTT
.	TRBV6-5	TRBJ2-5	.	CASRRSISQETQYF	TGTGCCAGCAGACGTTCGATCTCCCAAGAGACCCAGTACTTC
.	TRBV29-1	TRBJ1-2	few	CSVAGARDGYTF	TGCAGCGTTGCAGGGGCGAGGGATGGCTACACCTTC
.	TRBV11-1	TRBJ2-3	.	CASRIVTQYF	TGTGCCAGCAGGATCGTTACGCAGTATTTT
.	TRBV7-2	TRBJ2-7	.	CASSPLGVPYEQYF	TGTGCCAGCAGCCCGTTGGGGGTCCCCTACGAGCAGTACTTC
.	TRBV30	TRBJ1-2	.	CAWSAGNNYGYTF	TGTGCCTGGAGTGCAGGGAATAACTATGGCTACACCTTC
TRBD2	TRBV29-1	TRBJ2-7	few	CSVEVVSFASGGFYEQYF	TGCAGCGTTGAAGTTGTTTCATTTGCTAGCGGGGGGTTTTACGAGCAGTACTTC
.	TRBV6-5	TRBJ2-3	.	CASSYSSGSTDTQYF	TGTGCCAGCAGTTACTCTAGCGGATCCACAGATACGCAGTATTTT
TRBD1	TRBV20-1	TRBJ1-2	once	CSASYRGGRDGYTF	TGCAGTGCTAGCTACAGGGGCGGGAGAGATGGCTACACCTTC